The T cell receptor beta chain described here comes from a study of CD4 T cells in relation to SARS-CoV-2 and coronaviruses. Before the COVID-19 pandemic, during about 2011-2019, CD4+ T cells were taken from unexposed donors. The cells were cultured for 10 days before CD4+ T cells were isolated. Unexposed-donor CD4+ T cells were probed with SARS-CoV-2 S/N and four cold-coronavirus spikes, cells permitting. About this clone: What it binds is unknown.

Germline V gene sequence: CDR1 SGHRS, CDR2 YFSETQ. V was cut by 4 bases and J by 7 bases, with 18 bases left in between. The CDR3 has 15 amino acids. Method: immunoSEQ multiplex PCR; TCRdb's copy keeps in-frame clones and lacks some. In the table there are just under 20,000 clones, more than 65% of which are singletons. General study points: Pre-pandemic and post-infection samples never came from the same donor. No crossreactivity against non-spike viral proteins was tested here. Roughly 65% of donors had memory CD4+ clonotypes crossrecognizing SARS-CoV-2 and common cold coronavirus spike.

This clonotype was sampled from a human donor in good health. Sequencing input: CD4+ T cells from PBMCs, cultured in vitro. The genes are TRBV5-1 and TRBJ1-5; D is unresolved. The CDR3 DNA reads TGCGCCAGCAGCCCGGGAAACTCAAACAACCAGCCCCAGCATTTT. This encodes CASSPGNSNNQPQHF.